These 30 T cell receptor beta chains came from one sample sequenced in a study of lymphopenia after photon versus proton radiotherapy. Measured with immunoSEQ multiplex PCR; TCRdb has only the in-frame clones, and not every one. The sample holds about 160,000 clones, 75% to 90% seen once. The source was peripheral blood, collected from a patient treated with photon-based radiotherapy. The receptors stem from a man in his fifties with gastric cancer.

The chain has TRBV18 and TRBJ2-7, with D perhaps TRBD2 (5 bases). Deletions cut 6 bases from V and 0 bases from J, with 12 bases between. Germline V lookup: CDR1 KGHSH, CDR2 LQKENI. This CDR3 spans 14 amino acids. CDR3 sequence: CASSSDGGSYEQYF. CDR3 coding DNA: TGTGCCAGCTCGTCGGACGGAGGCTCCTACGAGCAGTACTTC.

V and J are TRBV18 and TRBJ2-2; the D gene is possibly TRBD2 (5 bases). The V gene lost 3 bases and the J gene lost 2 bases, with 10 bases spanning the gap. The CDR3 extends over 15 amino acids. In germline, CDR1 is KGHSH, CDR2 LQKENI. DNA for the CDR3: TGTGCCAGCTCACCCGCTAGCCTTAACACCGGGGAGCTGTTTTTT. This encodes CASSPASLNTGELFF.

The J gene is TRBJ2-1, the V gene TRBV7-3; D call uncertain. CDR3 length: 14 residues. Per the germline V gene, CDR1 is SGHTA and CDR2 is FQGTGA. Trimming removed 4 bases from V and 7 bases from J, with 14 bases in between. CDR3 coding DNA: TGTGCCAGCAGCTCGCCGGACGTCGGGAATGAGCAGTTCTTC. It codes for CASSSPDVGNEQFF. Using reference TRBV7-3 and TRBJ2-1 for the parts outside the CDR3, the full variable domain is GAGVSQTPSNKVTEKGKYVELRCDPISGHTALYWYRQSLGQGPEFLIYFQGTGAADDSGLPNDRFFAVRPEGSVSTLKIQRTERGDSAVYLCASSSPDVGNEQFFGPGTRLTVL.

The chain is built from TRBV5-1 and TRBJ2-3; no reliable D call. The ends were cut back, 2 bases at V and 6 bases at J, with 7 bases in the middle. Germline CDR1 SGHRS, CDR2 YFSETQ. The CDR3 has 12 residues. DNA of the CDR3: TGCGCCAGCAGCTTATTCTCGGATACGCAGTATTTT. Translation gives CASSLFSDTQYF.

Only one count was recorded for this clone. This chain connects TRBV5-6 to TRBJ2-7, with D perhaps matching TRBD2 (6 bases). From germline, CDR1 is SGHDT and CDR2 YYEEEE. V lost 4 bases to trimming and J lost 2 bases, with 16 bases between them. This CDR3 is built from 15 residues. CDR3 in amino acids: CASSTTMRGTYEQYF. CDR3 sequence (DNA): TGTGCCAGCAGCACCACGATGCGGGGAACCTACGAGCAGTACTTC.

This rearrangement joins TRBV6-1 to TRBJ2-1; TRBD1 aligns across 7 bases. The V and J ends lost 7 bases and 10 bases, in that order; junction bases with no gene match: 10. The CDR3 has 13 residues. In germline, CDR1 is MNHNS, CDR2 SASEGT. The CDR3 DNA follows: TGTGCCAGCATCCCGACAGGGACCTGGGAGCAGTTCTTC. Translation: CASIPTGTWEQFF.

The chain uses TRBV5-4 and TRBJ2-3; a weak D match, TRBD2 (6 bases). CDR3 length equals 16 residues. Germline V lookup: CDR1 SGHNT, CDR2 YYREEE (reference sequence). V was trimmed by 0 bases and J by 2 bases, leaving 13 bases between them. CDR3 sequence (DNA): TGTGCCAGCAGCTTGGGGGTTAGCGGAAACACAGATACGCAGTATTTT. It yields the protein CASSLGVSGNTDTQYF.

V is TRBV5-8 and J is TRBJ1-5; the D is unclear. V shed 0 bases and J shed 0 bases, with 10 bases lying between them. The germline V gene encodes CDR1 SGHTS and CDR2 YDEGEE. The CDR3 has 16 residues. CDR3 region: CASSLVARVSNQPQHF. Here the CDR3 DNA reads TGTGCCAGCAGCTTGGTGGCGAGGGTTAGCAATCAGCCCCAGCATTTT.

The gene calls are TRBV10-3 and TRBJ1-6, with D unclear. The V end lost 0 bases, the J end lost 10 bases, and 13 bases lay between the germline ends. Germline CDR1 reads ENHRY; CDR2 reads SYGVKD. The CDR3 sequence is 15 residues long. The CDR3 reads CAISESEGNRSPLHF. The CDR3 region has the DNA TGTGCCATCAGTGAGTCGGAGGGAAACAGATCACCCCTCCACTTT.

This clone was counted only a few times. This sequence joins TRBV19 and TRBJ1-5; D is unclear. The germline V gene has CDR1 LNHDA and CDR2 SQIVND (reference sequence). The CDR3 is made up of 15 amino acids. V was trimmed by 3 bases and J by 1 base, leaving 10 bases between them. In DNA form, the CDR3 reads TGTGCCAGTAGTATCGACCCGAAGAGCAATCAGCCCCAGCATTTT. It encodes CASSIDPKSNQPQHF. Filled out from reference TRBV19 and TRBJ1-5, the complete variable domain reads DGGITQSPKYLFRKEGQNVTLSCEQNLNHDAMYWYRQDPGQGLRLIYYSQIVNDFQKGDIAEGYSVSREKKESFPLTVTSAQKNPTAFYLCASSIDPKSNQPQHFGDGTRLSIL.

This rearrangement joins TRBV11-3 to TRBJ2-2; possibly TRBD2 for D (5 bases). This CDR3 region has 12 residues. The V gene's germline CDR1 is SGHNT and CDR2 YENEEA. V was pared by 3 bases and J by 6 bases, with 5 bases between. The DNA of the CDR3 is TGTGCCAGCAGCTTGGACTCCGGGGAGCTGTTTTTT. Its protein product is CASSLDSGELFF.

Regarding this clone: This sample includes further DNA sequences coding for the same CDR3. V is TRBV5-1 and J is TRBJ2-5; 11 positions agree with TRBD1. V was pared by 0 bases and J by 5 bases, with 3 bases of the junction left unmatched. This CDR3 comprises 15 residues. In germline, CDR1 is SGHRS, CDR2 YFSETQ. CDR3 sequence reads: CASSLGTGGGETQYF. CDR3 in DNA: TGCGCCAGCAGCTTGGGGACAGGGGGCGGTGAGACCCAGTACTTC.

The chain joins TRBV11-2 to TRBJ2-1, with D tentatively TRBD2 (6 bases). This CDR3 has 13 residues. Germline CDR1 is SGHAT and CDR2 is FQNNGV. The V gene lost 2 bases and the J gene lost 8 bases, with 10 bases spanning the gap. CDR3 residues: CASSLNWEDEQFF. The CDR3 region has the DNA TGTGCCAGCAGCTTAAACTGGGAGGATGAGCAGTTCTTC.

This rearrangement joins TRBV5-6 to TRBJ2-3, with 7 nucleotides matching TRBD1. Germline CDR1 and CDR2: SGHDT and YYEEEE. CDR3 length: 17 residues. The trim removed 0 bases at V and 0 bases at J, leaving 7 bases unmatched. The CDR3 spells CASSLGGQTISTDTQYF. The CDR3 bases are TGTGCCAGCAGCTTGGGGGGACAGACTATCAGCACAGATACGCAGTATTTT.

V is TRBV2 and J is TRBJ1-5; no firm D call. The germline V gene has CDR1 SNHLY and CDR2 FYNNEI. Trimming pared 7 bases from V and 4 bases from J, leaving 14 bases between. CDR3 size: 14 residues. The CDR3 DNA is TGTGCCAGCATAGAAACAGCAGTTAATCAGCCCCAGCATTTT. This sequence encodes CASIETAVNQPQHF.

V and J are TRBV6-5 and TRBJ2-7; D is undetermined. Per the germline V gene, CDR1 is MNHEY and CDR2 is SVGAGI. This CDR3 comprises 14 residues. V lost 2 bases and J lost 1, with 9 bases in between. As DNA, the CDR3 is TGTGCCAGCAGTTACGTTGGTGAATCCTACGAGCAGTACTTC. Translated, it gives CASSYVGESYEQYF.

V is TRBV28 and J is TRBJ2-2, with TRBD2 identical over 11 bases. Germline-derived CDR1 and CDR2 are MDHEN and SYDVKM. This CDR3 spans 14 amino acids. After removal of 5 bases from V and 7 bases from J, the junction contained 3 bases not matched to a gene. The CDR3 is CASSTSGSIGELFF. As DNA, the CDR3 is TGTGCCAGCAGTACTAGCGGGAGTATCGGGGAGCTGTTTTTT. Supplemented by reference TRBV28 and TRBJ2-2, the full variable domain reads DVKVTQSSRYLVKRTGEKVFLECVQDMDHENMFWYRQDPGLGLRLIYFSYDVKMKEKGDIPEGYSVSREKKERFSLILESASTNQTSMYLCASSTSGSIGELFFGEGSRLTVL.

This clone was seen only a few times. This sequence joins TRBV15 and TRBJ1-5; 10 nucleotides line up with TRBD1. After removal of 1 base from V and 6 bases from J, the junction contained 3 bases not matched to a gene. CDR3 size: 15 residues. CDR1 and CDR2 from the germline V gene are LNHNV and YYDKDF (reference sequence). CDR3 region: CATSRGTGGGQPQHF. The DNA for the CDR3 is TGTGCCACCAGCAGAGGGACAGGGGGAGGTCAGCCCCAGCATTTT.

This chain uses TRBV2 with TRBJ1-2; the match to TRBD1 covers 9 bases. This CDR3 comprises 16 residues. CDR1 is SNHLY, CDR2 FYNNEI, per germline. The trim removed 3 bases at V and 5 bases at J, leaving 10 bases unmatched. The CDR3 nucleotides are TGTGCCAGCAGTGAGGGTCGGACAGGGGTCGTTTATGGCTACACCTTC. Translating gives CASSEGRTGVVYGYTF.

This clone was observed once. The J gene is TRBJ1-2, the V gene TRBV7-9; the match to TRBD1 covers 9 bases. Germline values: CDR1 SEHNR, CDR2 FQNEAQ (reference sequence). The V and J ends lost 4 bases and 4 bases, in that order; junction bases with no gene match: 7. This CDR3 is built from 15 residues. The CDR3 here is CASSSTGGAGYGYTF. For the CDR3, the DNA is TGTGCCAGCAGCTCAACAGGGGGCGCGGGCTATGGCTACACCTTC.

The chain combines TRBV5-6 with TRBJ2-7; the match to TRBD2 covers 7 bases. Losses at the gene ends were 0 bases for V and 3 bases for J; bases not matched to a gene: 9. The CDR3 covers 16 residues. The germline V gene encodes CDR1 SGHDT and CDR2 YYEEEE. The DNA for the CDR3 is TGTGCCAGCAGCTTGGAAGAGGGCGGGAGAAGCTACGAGCAGTACTTC. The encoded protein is CASSLEEGGRSYEQYF. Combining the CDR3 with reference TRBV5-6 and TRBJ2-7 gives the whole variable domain DAGVTQSPTHLIKTRGQQVTLRCSPKSGHDTVSWYQQALGQGPQFIFQYYEEEERQRGNFPDRFSGHQFPNYSSELNVNALLLGDSALYLCASSLEEGGRSYEQYFGPGTRLTVT.

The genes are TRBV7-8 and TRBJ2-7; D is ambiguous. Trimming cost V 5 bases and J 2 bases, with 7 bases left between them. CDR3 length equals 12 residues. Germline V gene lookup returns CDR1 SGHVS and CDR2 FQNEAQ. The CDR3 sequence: CASSLNPYEQYF. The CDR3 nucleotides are TGTGCCAGCAGCCTTAACCCCTACGAGCAGTACTTC.

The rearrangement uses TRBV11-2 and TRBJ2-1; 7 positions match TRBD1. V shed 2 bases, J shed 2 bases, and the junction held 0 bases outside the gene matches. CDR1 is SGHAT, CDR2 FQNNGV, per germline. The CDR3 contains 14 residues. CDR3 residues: CASSLQGAYNEQFF. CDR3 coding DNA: TGTGCCAGCAGCTTACAGGGGGCCTACAATGAGCAGTTCTTC.

In nucleotides, the CDR3 is TGTGCAAGTCGCTTAGCGGTAGGCCTCGTCTACTATGGCTACACCTTC. This codes for CASRLAVGLVYYGYTF. The genes are TRBV12-2 and TRBJ1-2. TRBV12-2 is marked as a pseudogene. The CDR3 sequence is 16 residues long.

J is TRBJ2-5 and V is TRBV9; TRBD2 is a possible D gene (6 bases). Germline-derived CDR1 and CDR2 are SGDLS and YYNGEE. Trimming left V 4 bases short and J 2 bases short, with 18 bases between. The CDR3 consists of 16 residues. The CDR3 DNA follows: TGTGCCAGCAGCACAAGTACCGGACTACTACAAGAGACCCAGTACTTC. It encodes CASSTSTGLLQETQYF.

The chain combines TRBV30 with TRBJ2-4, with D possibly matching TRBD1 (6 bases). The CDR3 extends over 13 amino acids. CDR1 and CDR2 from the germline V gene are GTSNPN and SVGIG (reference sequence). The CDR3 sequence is CASAQGAKNIQYF. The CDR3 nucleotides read TGTGCTTCGGCACAGGGCGCCAAAAACATTCAGTACTTC.

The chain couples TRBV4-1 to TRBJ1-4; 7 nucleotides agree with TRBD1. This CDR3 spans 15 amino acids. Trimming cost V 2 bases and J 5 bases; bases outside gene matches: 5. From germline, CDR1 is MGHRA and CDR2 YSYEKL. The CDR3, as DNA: TGCGCCAGCAGCCAATGGGGCAGGGGGAATGAAAAACTGTTTTTT. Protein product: CASSQWGRGNEKLFF.

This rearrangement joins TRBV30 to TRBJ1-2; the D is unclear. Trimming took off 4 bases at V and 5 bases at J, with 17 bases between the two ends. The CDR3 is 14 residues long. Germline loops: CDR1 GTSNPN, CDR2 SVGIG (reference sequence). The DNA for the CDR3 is TGTGCCTGGAACGGTCTGGGGAAAGAGTATGGCTACACCTTC. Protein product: CAWNGLGKEYGYTF.

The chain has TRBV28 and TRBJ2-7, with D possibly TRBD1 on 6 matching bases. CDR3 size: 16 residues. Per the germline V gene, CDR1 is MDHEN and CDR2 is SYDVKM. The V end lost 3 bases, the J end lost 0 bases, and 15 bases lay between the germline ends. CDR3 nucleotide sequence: TGTGCCAGCAGTTTTAGAAGCGGACAGAGCTCCTACGAGCAGTACTTC. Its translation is CASSFRSGQSSYEQYF.

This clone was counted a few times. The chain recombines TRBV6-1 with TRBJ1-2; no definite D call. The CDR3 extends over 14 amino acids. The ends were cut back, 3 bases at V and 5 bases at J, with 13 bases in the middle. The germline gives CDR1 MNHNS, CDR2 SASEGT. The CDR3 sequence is CASSDFSSTYGYTF. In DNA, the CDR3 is TGTGCCAGCAGTGACTTCTCTTCCACTTATGGCTACACCTTC.